This T cell receptor (beta chain) was captured by sequencing in a study of tumor-infiltrating lymphocytes in primary liver carcinoma. About the research overall: Spanning 30 to 69 years of age, the patients were men and women. Spanning 4.2 to 10 cm, the tumors were T1-T3 N0M0.

A word on this clonotype: One junction end disagrees with the germline gene, perhaps due to a read error.

The germline CDR1 and CDR2 sequences are MNHNS and SASEGT. CDR3 size: 16 residues. The roughly 19-32 mg bulk tissue piece was not sorted before simultaneous RNA and DNA extraction. With chronic HBV infection, the patients were also treatment-naive. A primer matching the constant region was used to make TCR beta cDNA from approximately 520 ng of total RNA. Sequencing libraries for TCR beta derived from three nested multiplex PCR rounds that used slightly modified ARM-PCR. The opening two PCR rounds, ten to eleven cycles each, paired TRBV1-TRBV30 forward primers with a C-beta reverse primer. One entry per CDR3 protein, called by TCRdb with MiXCR from the multiplex PCR reads. The sample holds about 200,000 distinct CDR3 sequences, about 82% seen once.

The V call is TRBV6-1, the J call TRBJ2-7; the D gene is possibly TRBD2 (6 bases). The sequence was collected from a middle-aged man with primary liver carcinoma and hepatitis B virus infection. The specimen was tumor tissue from primary liver carcinoma. CDR3 residues: CVSSERLGTEGYEQYF. The CDR3 region has the DNA TGTGTCAGCAGTGAAAGGTTGGGGACGGAGGGGTACGAGCAGTATTTC.